This TCR beta chain is from a study of shared clonotypes between healthy human individuals. Overall study: Per donor, three plates held CD4 naive cells, three held CD4 memory, two held CD8 naive and one held CD8 memory. Study conclusions and caveats: Sampling was confined to blood; repertoires within tissues likely differ.

Each PCR replicate from the sorted subsets contained about 200 ng DNA, which is about 31,000 T cell genomes. Some clones are missing from TCRdb's copy, which holds only in-frame ones; the method was immunoSEQ multiplex PCR. The data show approximately 1.9 million clones, 90% to 95% seen once. Naive CD8 cells lacked CD45RO and underwent positive selection for CCR7, leaving out terminally differentiated effector memory CD45RA+ cells. This clone was seen a single time. Its antigen remains unidentified. The sample was naive CD8+ T cells from PBMCs. The TCR sequence derives from a young man in good health. Some clones in this sample may be carry-over from other donors' samples.

CDR3 DNA sequence: TGTGCCAGCGGGCGTGAAACCACCCCCTATACGCAGTATTTT. It translates to CASGRETTPYTQYF. The chain links TRBV27 to TRBJ2-3; D is undetermined. V lost 8 bases to trimming and J lost 7 bases, with 19 bases between them. This CDR3 region has 14 residues. Germline V gene data show CDR1 as MNHEY and CDR2 as SMNVEV (reference sequence).